The rows below give T cell receptor beta chains drawn from one sample of a study of shared clonotypes between healthy human individuals. Some clones are missing from TCRdb's copy, which holds only in-frame ones; the method was immunoSEQ multiplex PCR. Here the sample spans about half a million clones, 60% to 80% being singletons. Sequenced input: PBMCs. The receptor set was obtained from a middle-aged woman in good health. Some clones in this sample may be carry-over from other donors' samples. CDR3s include the opening cysteine and the closing phenylalanine or tryptophan. Each record gives: CDR3 protein, CDR3 DNA, clone size, J gene, V gene, D gene. D genes are given only for firm matches. Size tells how often a clone was seen (once, few, many) or the class of an expanded clone, and some rows leave it out.

CDR3: CASSSPMGAEQYF; DNA: TGTGCCAGCAGTTCCCCGATGGGCGCCGAGCAGTACTTC; size: .; J: TRBJ2-7; V: TRBV27; D: .
CDR3: CASSIERVIYNEQFF; DNA: TGTGCCAGTAGTATTGAGCGGGTGATCTACAATGAGCAGTTCTTC; size: .; J: TRBJ2-1; V: TRBV19; D: .
CDR3: CASSREGYTDTQYF; DNA: TGTGCCAGCAGCAGGGAGGGTTACACAGATACGCAGTATTTT; size: .; J: TRBJ2-3; V: TRBV25-1; D: TRBD2
CDR3: CASSPMTGGATDTQYF; DNA: TGCGCCAGCAGCCCAATGACAGGGGGGGCCACAGATACGCAGTATTTT; size: .; J: TRBJ2-3; V: TRBV5-1; D: TRBD1
CDR3: CASSFGARHNTGELFF; DNA: TGCGCCAGCAGCTTTGGGGCTAGACACAACACCGGGGAGCTGTTTTTT; size: few; J: TRBJ2-2; V: TRBV5-1; D: .
CDR3: CVSSPQTGLVEKLFF; DNA: TGTGTCAGCAGCCCGCAGACAGGGTTGGTTGAAAAACTGTTTTTT; size: .; J: TRBJ1-4; V: TRBV9; D: TRBD1
CDR3: CASSRTSGNSYEQYF; DNA: TGCGCCAGCAGCCGGACTAGCGGGAACTCCTACGAGCAGTACTTC; size: .; J: TRBJ2-7; V: TRBV5-1; D: TRBD2
CDR3: CASSPTGTGGETQYF; DNA: TGTGCCAGCAGCCCCACCGGGACAGGTGGTGAGACCCAGTACTTC; size: .; J: TRBJ2-5; V: TRBV5-4; D: TRBD1
CDR3: CASSFGTGGGEQYF; DNA: TGTGCCAGCAGTTTCGGGACAGGGGGCGGCGAGCAGTACTTC; size: many; J: TRBJ2-7; V: TRBV7-3; D: TRBD1
CDR3: CAWRGAGDGYTF; DNA: TGTGCCTGGAGGGGGGCAGGGGATGGCTACACCTTC; size: many; J: TRBJ1-2; V: TRBV30; D: .
CDR3: CASSYSLRTDYNEQFF; DNA: TGTGCCAGCAGTTACTCGCTGAGGACGGACTACAATGAGCAGTTCTTC; size: .; J: TRBJ2-1; V: TRBV6-6; D: .
CDR3: CASGIRQAYTDTQYF; DNA: TGTGCTAGTGGAATTAGACAGGCATACACAGATACGCAGTATTTT; size: .; J: TRBJ2-3; V: TRBV12-5; D: .
CDR3: CSVSRGTYEQYF; DNA: TGCAGCGTTAGCAGGGGGACCTACGAGCAGTACTTC; size: .; J: TRBJ2-7; V: TRBV29-1; D: TRBD1
CDR3: CASSLDRLYEQYF; DNA: TGTGCCAGCAGCCTAGACAGGCTCTACGAGCAGTACTTC; size: .; J: TRBJ2-7; V: TRBV11-1; D: .
CDR3: CASSSRLAGFSYNEQFF; DNA: TGTGCCAGCAGTAGTAGACTAGCGGGCTTTTCCTACAATGAGCAGTTCTTC; size: .; J: TRBJ2-1; V: TRBV27; D: TRBD2
CDR3: CATSPGGAGAYNEQFF; DNA: TGTGCCACCTCTCCGGGGGGAGCGGGGGCCTACAATGAGCAGTTCTTC; size: .; J: TRBJ2-1; V: TRBV10-3; D: TRBD2
CDR3: CASSQAGAGTGELFF; DNA: TGTGCCAGCAGCCAAGCGGGAGCGGGGACCGGGGAGCTGTTTTTT; size: .; J: TRBJ2-2; V: TRBV4-2; D: TRBD2
CDR3: CASSQDRLGFRFDGYTF; DNA: TGCGCCAGCAGCCAAGATAGGTTAGGATTCAGGTTTGATGGCTACACCTTC; size: .; J: TRBJ1-2; V: TRBV4-1; D: .
CDR3: CASSATGGTEAFF; DNA: TGTGCCAGCAGTGCGACAGGGGGCACTGAAGCTTTCTTT; size: few; J: TRBJ1-1; V: TRBV25-1; D: TRBD1
CDR3: CASSQGSSGRFAGELFF; DNA: TGCGCCAGCAGCCAAGGGTCTAGCGGGAGGTTCGCCGGGGAGCTGTTTTTT; size: .; J: TRBJ2-2; V: TRBV4-3; D: TRBD2
CDR3: CASSLGALAVYNEQFF; DNA: TGTGCCAGCAGCTTAGGGGCACTAGCGGTGTACAATGAGCAGTTCTTC; size: .; J: TRBJ2-1; V: TRBV7-9; D: TRBD2
CDR3: CASSYIAGHEQYF; DNA: TGTGCCAGCAGTTACATTGCGGGACACGAGCAGTACTTC; size: .; J: TRBJ2-7; V: TRBV6-5; D: .
CDR3: CAWSNGTGRRQPQHF; DNA: TGTGCCTGGAGCAATGGTACCGGGAGGCGGCAGCCCCAGCATTTT; size: .; J: TRBJ1-5; V: TRBV30; D: .
CDR3: CASSLLPGGSSEQYF; DNA: TGTGCCAGCAGCCTGCTCCCAGGAGGGTCGTCCGAGCAGTACTTC; size: few; J: TRBJ2-7; V: TRBV9; D: .
CDR3: CASSLWLATNTGELFF; DNA: TGTGCCAGCAGTTTATGGTTAGCGACGAACACCGGGGAGCTGTTTTTT; size: .; J: TRBJ2-2; V: TRBV27; D: .
CDR3: CASSISRQGLYEQYF; DNA: TGTGCCAGTAGTATATCACGACAGGGTCTCTACGAGCAGTACTTC; size: .; J: TRBJ2-7; V: TRBV19; D: TRBD1
CDR3: CASTGTGIAQYF; DNA: TGTGCCAGCACCGGGACAGGGATAGCGCAGTATTTT; size: once; J: TRBJ2-3; V: TRBV2; D: TRBD1
CDR3: CASSPGGVQFF; DNA: TGTGCCAGCTCACCAGGGGGGGTACAGTTCTTC; size: .; J: TRBJ2-1; V: TRBV18; D: TRBD2
CDR3: CASSFRYSGSSYNEQFF; DNA: TGTGCCAGCAGCTTCCGATATAGCGGGAGCTCCTACAATGAGCAGTTCTTC; size: .; J: TRBJ2-1; V: TRBV7-9; D: TRBD2
CDR3: CASSSLGWSGNEQFF; DNA: TGTGCCAGCAGCTCCCTCGGGTGGTCAGGCAATGAGCAGTTCTTC; size: once; J: TRBJ2-1; V: TRBV7-2; D: .
CDR3: CASSLSGAGNTEAFF; DNA: TGTGCCAGCAGCTTATCGGGTGCCGGGAACACTGAAGCTTTCTTT; size: once; J: TRBJ1-1; V: TRBV11-2; D: .
CDR3: CASSETGRQETQYF; DNA: TGTGCCAGCAGTGAGACAGGTCGTCAAGAGACCCAGTACTTC; size: .; J: TRBJ2-5; V: TRBV28; D: .
CDR3: CASSDGAVSTDTQYF; DNA: TGCGCCAGCAGCGATGGGGCAGTATCTACAGATACGCAGTATTTT; size: .; J: TRBJ2-3; V: TRBV5-1; D: .
CDR3: CASSRDNSNQPQHF; DNA: TGTGCCAGCTCTCGCGATAATAGCAATCAGCCCCAGCATTTT; size: .; J: TRBJ1-5; V: TRBV18; D: .
CDR3: CSVGLGRGNEQYF; DNA: TGCAGCGTTGGTCTGGGCCGCGGAAACGAGCAGTACTTC; size: once; J: TRBJ2-7; V: TRBV29-1; D: .
CDR3: CASRTPTGGWEKLFF; DNA: TGTGCCAGCAGAACCCCGACAGGGGGCTGGGAAAAACTGTTTTTT; size: .; J: TRBJ1-4; V: TRBV28; D: TRBD1
CDR3: CASSSGEGRRNEKLFF; DNA: TGTGCCAGCAGCTCCGGGGAGGGGCGCAGAAATGAAAAACTGTTTTTT; size: .; J: TRBJ1-4; V: TRBV7-9; D: .
CDR3: CASSESGGAESLQYF; DNA: TGTGCCAGCAGTGAATCCGGAGGGGCCGAAAGCCTTCAGTACTTC; size: .; J: TRBJ2-4; V: TRBV25-1; D: .
CDR3: CASSQRQGQETQYF; DNA: TGCGCCAGCAGCCAGCGACAGGGCCAAGAGACCCAGTACTTC; size: .; J: TRBJ2-5; V: TRBV4-1; D: TRBD1
CDR3: CASSNQGQGRDQYF; DNA: TGTGCCAGTAGTAATCAAGGACAGGGCCGGGACCAGTACTTC; size: .; J: TRBJ2-5; V: TRBV19; D: TRBD1
CDR3: CASSFPKDRAVGELFF; DNA: TGTGCCAGCAGTTTTCCCAAGGACAGGGCGGTCGGGGAGCTGTTTTTT; size: .; J: TRBJ2-2; V: TRBV28; D: TRBD1
CDR3: CASSDYRGEVEAFF; DNA: TGTGCCAGCAGCGACTACAGGGGAGAAGTAGAAGCTTTCTTT; size: .; J: TRBJ1-1; V: TRBV6-5; D: TRBD1
CDR3: CASIREATGELFF; DNA: TGTGCCAGCATCCGGGAGGCCACCGGGGAGCTGTTTTTT; size: .; J: TRBJ2-2; V: TRBV6-5; D: TRBD2
CDR3: CASIPTRNQPQHF; DNA: TGTGCCAGCATTCCTACCAGGAATCAGCCCCAGCATTTT; size: .; J: TRBJ1-5; V: TRBV28; D: .